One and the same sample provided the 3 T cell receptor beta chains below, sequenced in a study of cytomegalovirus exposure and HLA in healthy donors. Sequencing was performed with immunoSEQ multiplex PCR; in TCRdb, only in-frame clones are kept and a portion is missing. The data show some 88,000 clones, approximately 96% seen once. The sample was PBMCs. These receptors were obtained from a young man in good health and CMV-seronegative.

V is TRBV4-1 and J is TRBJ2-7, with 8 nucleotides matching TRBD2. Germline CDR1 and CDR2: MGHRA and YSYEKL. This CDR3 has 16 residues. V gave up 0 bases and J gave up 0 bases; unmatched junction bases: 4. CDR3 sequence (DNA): TGCGCCAGCAGCCAAGATGGGGCGGGGGGCTCCTACGAGCAGTACTTC. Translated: CASSQDGAGGSYEQYF.

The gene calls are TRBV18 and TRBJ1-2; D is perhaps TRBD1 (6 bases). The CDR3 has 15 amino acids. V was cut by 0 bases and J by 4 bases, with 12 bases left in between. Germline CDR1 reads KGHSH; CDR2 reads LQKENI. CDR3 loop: CASSPPRGGGYGYTF. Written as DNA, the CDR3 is TGTGCCAGCTCACCACCTAGGGGAGGGGGCTATGGCTACACCTTC.

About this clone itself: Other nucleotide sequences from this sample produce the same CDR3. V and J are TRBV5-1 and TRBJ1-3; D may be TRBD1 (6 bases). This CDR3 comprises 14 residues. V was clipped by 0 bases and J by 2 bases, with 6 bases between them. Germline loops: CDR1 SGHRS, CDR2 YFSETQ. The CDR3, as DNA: TGCGCCAGCAGCTTGGGGACAGCTGGAAACACCATATATTTT. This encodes CASSLGTAGNTIYF.